The 11 T cell receptor beta chains below were found in one sample sequenced in a study of T cells in narcolepsy. Libraries were prepared by immunoSEQ multiplex PCR; TCRdb keeps only in-frame clonotypes and omits some of them. The sample gives 6,500 to 10,000 clones, 61% of which show up once; over 20% is in the top ten. Sequenced: CD45RA- memory CD8+ T cells from PBMCs. The receptor source for this set is a human donor with narcolepsy.

The V and J genes are TRBV4-3 and TRBJ2-7; a possible D gene is TRBD1 (6 bases). The CDR3 covers 13 residues. Germline CDR1 reads LGHNA; CDR2 reads YSLEER. Trimming shortened V by 2 bases and J by 3 bases, and 8 bases separated the two germline ends. CDR3 in amino acids: CASSQTQGYEQYF. The CDR3 bases are TGCGCCAGCAGCCAAACACAGGGCTACGAGCAGTACTTC.

The chain has TRBV28 and TRBJ2-3; TRBD1 or TRBD2 may be the D gene (5 bases each). V lost 6 bases and J lost 4, with 14 bases in between. CDR1 and CDR2 (germline): MDHEN, SYDVKM. The CDR3 runs to 14 residues. The CDR3 DNA sequence: TGTGCCAGCAGCATAGCGAGAGGGGCAGATACGCAGTATTTT. It encodes CASSIARGADTQYF.

The chain recombines TRBV19 with TRBJ1-5; D unclear. V was shortened by 5 bases and J by 2 bases, with 13 bases between the two germline ends. CDR3 size: 15 residues. Germline CDR1 and CDR2: LNHDA and SQIVND (reference sequence). The CDR3 sequence is CASSVTTGGNQPQHF. CDR3 DNA sequence: TGTGCCAGTAGTGTTACCACGGGAGGCAATCAGCCCCAGCATTTT.

The chain carries TRBV13 and TRBJ2-1; D possibly uses TRBD1 or TRBD2 (6 bases each). V lost 3 bases to trimming and J lost 8 bases, with 14 bases between them. There are 14 residues in the CDR3. Germline CDR1 is PRHDT and CDR2 is FYEKMQ (reference sequence). The CDR3 nucleotides are TGTGCCAGCAGCTTTAAGGGGGGCCTCGATGAGCAGTTCTTC. It encodes CASSFKGGLDEQFF.

The J gene is TRBJ2-5, the V gene TRBV4-1; TRBD2 agrees at 9 bases. Gene TRBJ2-7 matches the end of the DNA better, so the J call may be wrong. The germline gives CDR1 MGHRA, CDR2 YSYEKL. The CDR3 loop spans 15 amino acids. In DNA form, the CDR3 reads TGCGCCAGCAGCCAACAGCGGGGGGCCTCCTACGAGCAGTACTTC. Its protein product is CASSQQRGASYEQYF.

The chain joins TRBV7-9 to TRBJ2-3; 9 bases are a match to TRBD1. The CDR3 extends over 17 amino acids. V lost 5 bases, J lost 2 bases, and 11 bases stayed unmatched. Germline V lookup: CDR1 SEHNR, CDR2 FQNEAQ (reference sequence). CDR3 coding DNA: TGTGCCAGCAGCAGCTATGGGACAGGGCTTTACACAGATACGCAGTATTTT. Translating it yields CASSSYGTGLYTDTQYF.

The J gene is TRBJ2-1, the V gene TRBV11-3; 8 nucleotides agree with TRBD2. This CDR3 is built from 15 residues. After removal of 5 bases from V and 7 bases from J, the junction contained 10 bases not matched to a gene. Germline CDR1 SGHNT, CDR2 YENEEA. Written as DNA, the CDR3 is TGTGCCAGCAGCCCAGGACTAGCCCCACCTAATGAGCAGTTCTTC. Translating gives CASSPGLAPPNEQFF.

The chain recombines TRBV19 with TRBJ2-5, with 11 bases matching TRBD2. The CDR3 has 15 residues. The J segment lost 3 bases and the V segment lost 6 bases, leaving 6 bases of the junction unmatched. The germline V gene encodes CDR1 LNHDA and CDR2 SQIVND (reference sequence). Written as DNA, the CDR3 is TGTGCCAGTAGCTGGGCACTAGCGGGGGAAGAGACCCAGTACTTC. The encoded protein is CASSWALAGEETQYF. The full variable domain, its missing parts supplied by reference TRBV19 and TRBJ2-5, is DGGITQSPKYLFRKEGQNVTLSCEQNLNHDAMYWYRQDPGQGLRLIYYSQIVNDFQKGDIAEGYSVSREKKESFPLTVTSAQKNPTAFYLCASSWALAGEETQYFGPGTRLLVL.

This sequence joins TRBV5-5 and TRBJ1-4; the D is unclear. Germline V gene sequence: CDR1 SGHKS, CDR2 YYEKEE (reference sequence). With 4 bases removed from V and 0 bases from J, the gap between germline ends came to 19 bases. The CDR3 sequence is 18 residues long. The CDR3 region is CASSPHTPTTATNEKLFF. The CDR3 DNA reads TGTGCCAGCAGCCCCCACACCCCTACAACTGCAACTAATGAAAAACTGTTTTTT.

The DNA for the CDR3 is TGTGCCAGCAGCTTGACAGGGGGCAATCAGCCCCAGCATTTT. Translating it yields CASSLTGGNQPQHF. This sequence joins TRBV5-4 and TRBJ1-5; 7 positions agree with TRBD1. V was pared by 1 base and J by 2 bases, with 0 bases of the junction left unmatched. CDR3 length equals 14 residues. Looked up from germline, CDR1 is SGHNT and CDR2 is YYREEE (reference sequence).

The chain employs TRBV19 and TRBJ2-1; D may correspond to TRBD1 or TRBD2 (5 bases each). V lost 5 bases to trimming and J lost 6 bases, with 14 bases between them. The CDR3 is 14 residues long. CDR1 is LNHDA and CDR2 is SQIVND in the germline V gene (reference sequence). As DNA, the CDR3 is TGTGCCAGTAGTCTGCAGGGACGAGGCAATGAGCAGTTCTTC. Protein: CASSLQGRGNEQFF.